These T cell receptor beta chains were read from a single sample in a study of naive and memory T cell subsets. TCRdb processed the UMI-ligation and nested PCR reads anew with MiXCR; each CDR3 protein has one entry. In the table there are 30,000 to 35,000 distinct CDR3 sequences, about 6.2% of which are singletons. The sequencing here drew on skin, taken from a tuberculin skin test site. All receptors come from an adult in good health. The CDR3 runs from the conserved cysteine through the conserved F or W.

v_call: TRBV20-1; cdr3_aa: CSARDPHTGLRAGFF
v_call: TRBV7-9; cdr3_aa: CASSLATGNSPLHF
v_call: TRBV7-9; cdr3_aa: CASNPGTGGSTEAFF
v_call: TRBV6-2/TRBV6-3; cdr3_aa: CASSALRTVSSYEQYF
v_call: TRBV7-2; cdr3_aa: CASSLGAARAGEQYF
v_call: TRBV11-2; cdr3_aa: CASSLVGEKLFF
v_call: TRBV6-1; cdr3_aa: CASSATGEREAFF
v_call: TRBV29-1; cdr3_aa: CSPRDRVGEKLFF
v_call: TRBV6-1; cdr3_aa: CASSDNSGANVLTF
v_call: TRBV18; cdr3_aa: CASSTGLAGPSKEQFF
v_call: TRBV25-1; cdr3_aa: CASSGRNRVAEAFF
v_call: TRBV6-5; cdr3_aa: CASSYGGEQYF
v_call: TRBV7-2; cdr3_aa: CASSYRVNQPQHF
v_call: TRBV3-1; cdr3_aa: CASSRSTYNEQFF
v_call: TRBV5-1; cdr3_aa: CASSNIQANYGYTF
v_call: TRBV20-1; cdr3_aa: CSAHQGLSGYTF
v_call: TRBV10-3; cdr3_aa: CAISELGQGEAQYF
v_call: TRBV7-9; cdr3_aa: CASSASQTQYF
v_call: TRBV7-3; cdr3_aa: CASSTQQGAGVAGELFF
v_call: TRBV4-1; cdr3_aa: CASSKDSPKNIQYF
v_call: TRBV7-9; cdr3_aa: CASSPGHSGNEKLFF
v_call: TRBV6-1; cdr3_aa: CASRVRDRDVYEQYF
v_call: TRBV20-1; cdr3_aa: CSASWGQVYTDTQYF
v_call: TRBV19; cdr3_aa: CASSIQLRQPQHF
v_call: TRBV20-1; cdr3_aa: CSAGYYEQFF
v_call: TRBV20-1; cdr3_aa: CSARGRDCNYGYTF
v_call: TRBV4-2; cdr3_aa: CASSQGGTGMGEQYF
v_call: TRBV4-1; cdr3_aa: CASSQEREGGYNEQFF
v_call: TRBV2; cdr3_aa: CASSAPFTTSGGRDEQFF
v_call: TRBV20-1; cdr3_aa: CSARDGYFTGELFF
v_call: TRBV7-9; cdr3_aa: CASSPIQSTEAFF
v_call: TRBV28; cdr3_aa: CASSLGTAGEQFF
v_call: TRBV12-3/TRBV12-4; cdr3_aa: CASSSGRLGKGTSYEQYF
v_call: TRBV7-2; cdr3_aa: CASSSGGQGSTGTEAFF
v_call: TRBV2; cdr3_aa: CASSKDREKHSPLHF
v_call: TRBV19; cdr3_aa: CASSIDTRDGFITDTQYF
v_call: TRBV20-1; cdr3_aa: CSARDRQGLPEAFF
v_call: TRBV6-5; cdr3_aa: CASSLSGTGRSPLHF
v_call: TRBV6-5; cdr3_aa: CASAGTGGNQPQHF
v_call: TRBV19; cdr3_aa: CATATGGNEQFF
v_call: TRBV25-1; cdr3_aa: CASSEWSGAAGTQYF
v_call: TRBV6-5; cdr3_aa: CASSYSVAGTGERFF
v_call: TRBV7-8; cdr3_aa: CASSVASGGATETQYF
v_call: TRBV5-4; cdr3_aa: CASSWSRDLSEAFF
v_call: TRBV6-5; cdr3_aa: CASSRPIRVPLTAYEQYF
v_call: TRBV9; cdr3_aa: CASSLGGLPLYNEQFF
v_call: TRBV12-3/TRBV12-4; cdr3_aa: CASTAIWAGDTYEQYF
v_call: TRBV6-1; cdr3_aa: CASRTTGYEQYF
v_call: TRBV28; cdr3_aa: CASSSPGQGMSGYTF
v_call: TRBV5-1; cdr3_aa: CASTRDSLNTGELFF
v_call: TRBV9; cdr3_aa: CASSAGGGSGSYNEQFF
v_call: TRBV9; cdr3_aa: CASSVNTIQETQYF
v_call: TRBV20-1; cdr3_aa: CSAPKLAGVADTQYF
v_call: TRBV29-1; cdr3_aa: CSVEGDQGGSYYGYTF
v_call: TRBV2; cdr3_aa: CASSGLAGVNEQFF